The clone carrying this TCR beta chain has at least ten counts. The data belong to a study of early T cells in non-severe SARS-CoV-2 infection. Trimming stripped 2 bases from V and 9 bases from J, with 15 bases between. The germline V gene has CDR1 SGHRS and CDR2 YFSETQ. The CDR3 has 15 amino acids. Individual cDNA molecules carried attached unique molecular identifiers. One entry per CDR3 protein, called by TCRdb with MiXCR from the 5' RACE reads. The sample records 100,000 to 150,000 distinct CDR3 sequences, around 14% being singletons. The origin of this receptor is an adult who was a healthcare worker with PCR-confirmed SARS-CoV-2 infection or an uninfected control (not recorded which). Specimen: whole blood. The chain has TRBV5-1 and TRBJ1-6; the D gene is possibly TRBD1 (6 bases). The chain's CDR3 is CASSFGGGGGSPLHF. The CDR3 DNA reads TGCGCCAGCAGCTTTGGGGGGGGCGGTGGTTCACCCCTCCACTTT.